The 24 T cell receptor beta chains below were found in one sample sequenced in a study of control samples from healthy donors and cancer patients. TCRdb's copy holds only in-frame clones and misses some; the assay was immunoSEQ multiplex PCR. The data contain roughly 130,000 clones, approximately 94% of them singletons. The specimen sequenced was PBMCs. These receptors were taken from a man aged 50 to 60 with head and neck cancer.

This rearrangement joins TRBV6-2 or TRBV6-3 to TRBJ2-7; D possibly corresponds to TRBD2 (5 bases). Germline V CDR1 and CDR2: MNHEY, SVGEGT. Trimming cost V 0 bases and J 3 bases, with 12 bases left between them. The CDR3 consists of 15 residues. CDR3: CASSYSTSGDYEQYF. The CDR3 DNA sequence: TGTGCCAGCAGTTACTCGACTTCCGGGGACTACGAGCAGTACTTC.

This clone was seen a single time. The J gene is TRBJ1-6, the V gene TRBV13; unclear D gene. This CDR3 has 16 residues. Germline CDR1 and CDR2: PRHDT and FYEKMQ (reference sequence). The V end lost 2 bases, the J end lost 0 bases, and 8 bases lay between the germline ends. CDR3 sequence reads: CASSLKLGSYNSPLHF. The CDR3 nucleotides are TGTGCCAGCAGCTTAAAGCTGGGCTCCTATAATTCACCCCTCCACTTT.

This chain uses TRBV5-1 with TRBJ1-6; maybe TRBD1 (6 bases). This CDR3 is built from 15 residues. Germline CDR1 is SGHRS and CDR2 is YFSETQ. The ends were cut back, 0 bases at V and 7 bases at J, with 11 bases in the middle. CDR3 region: CASSLAPGVNSPLHF. DNA of the CDR3: TGCGCCAGCAGCTTGGCCCCAGGGGTAAATTCACCCCTCCACTTT.

The gene calls are TRBV7-2 and TRBJ2-3; 10 nucleotides match TRBD2. The germline V gene has CDR1 SGHTA and CDR2 FQGNSA. V lost 10 bases and J lost 5; bases outside the gene matches: 9. The CDR3 is 14 amino acids. CDR3 region: CATKAGGRQDTQYF. Written as DNA, the CDR3 is TGTGCCACCAAAGCGGGGGGGCGGCAAGATACGCAGTATTTT.

V and J are TRBV5-1 and TRBJ2-2, with a tentative D call TRBD2 (6 bases). CDR3 length: 17 amino acids. Germline V gene data show CDR1 as SGHRS and CDR2 as YFSETQ. With 0 bases removed from V and 5 bases from J, the gap between germline ends came to 17 bases. CDR3 sequence (DNA): TGCGCCAGCAGCTTGGCCAAGGAGGGGAGGTGGACCGGGGAGCTGTTTTTT. Translated: CASSLAKEGRWTGELFF.

This chain links TRBV7-9 with TRBJ1-5, with D uncertain. V was cut by 1 base and J by 10 bases, with 8 bases left in between. The CDR3 runs to 12 residues. From germline, CDR1 is SEHNR and CDR2 FQNEAQ (reference sequence). The CDR3 coding sequence is TGTGCCAGCAGCTTAGGGCAACAACCCCAGCATTTT. Translating it yields CASSLGQQPQHF.

The V gene is TRBV7-9, the J gene TRBJ1-1, with D tentatively TRBD1 (5 bases). Germline V gene data show CDR1 as SEHNR and CDR2 as FQNEAQ (reference sequence). This CDR3 is built from 15 residues. V lost 1 base and J lost 4, with 13 bases in between. CDR3 nucleotides: TGTGCCAGCAGCTTAGGCCGGGGGGAGGGCACTGAAGCTTTCTTT. It yields the protein CASSLGRGEGTEAFF. Drawing the rest from reference TRBV7-9 and TRBJ1-1, the complete variable domain is DTGVSQNPRHKITKRGQNVTFRCDPISEHNRLYWYRQTLGQGPEFLTYFQNEAQLEKSRLLSDRFSAERPKGSFSTLEIQRTEQGDSAMYLCASSLGRGEGTEAFFGQGTRLTVV.

The CDR3 DNA reads as TGTGCCAGCAGAAGTGACGTCTCCCAGCCCCAGCATTTT. Protein product: CASRSDVSQPQHF. The chain uses TRBV28 and TRBJ1-5; D remains ambiguous. V was shortened by 6 bases and J by 7 bases, with 13 bases between the two germline ends. There are 13 residues in the CDR3. Per the germline V gene, CDR1 is MDHEN and CDR2 is SYDVKM.

The chain carries TRBV7-9 and TRBJ2-7; no clear D. V lost 1 base and J lost 5, with 12 bases in between. The germline gives CDR1 SEHNR, CDR2 FQNEAQ (reference sequence). The CDR3 spans 14 residues. The CDR3 here is CASSLGLGEDEQYF. The CDR3 coding sequence is TGTGCCAGCAGCTTAGGATTGGGTGAGGACGAGCAGTACTTC. The variable domain in full, with the rest retrieved from reference TRBV7-9 and TRBJ2-7, is DTGVSQNPRHKITKRGQNVTFRCDPISEHNRLYWYRQTLGQGPEFLTYFQNEAQLEKSRLLSDRFSAERPKGSFSTLEIQRTEQGDSAMYLCASSLGLGEDEQYFGPGTRLTVT.

CDR3 region: CASSLEGGSSYEQYF. The CDR3 bases are TGTGCCAGCAGCTTAGAGGGGGGAAGCTCCTACGAGCAGTACTTC. The rearrangement links TRBV7-8 to TRBJ2-7; D tentatively reads TRBD1 or TRBD2 (6 bases each). V gave up 1 base and J gave up 0 bases, with 10 bases separating them. This CDR3 has 15 residues. The germline CDR1 and CDR2 sequences are SGHVS and FQNEAQ. The full variable domain, rest sourced from reference TRBV7-8 and TRBJ2-7, is GAGVSQSPRYKVAKRGQDVALRCDPISGHVSLFWYQQALGQGPEFLTYFQNEAQLDKSGLPSDRFFAERPEGSVSTLKIQRTQQEDSAVYLCASSLEGGSSYEQYFGPGTRLTVT.

The CDR3 DNA follows: TGCGCCAGCAGCTTGGGCGGGGGTTCCTACGAGCAGTACTTC. This translates into CASSLGGGSYEQYF. The chain has TRBV5-1 and TRBJ2-7, with 7 bases matching TRBD2. Germline lookup yields CDR1 SGHRS and CDR2 YFSETQ. Trimming removed 0 bases from V and 1 base from J; junction bases left unmatched: 1. The CDR3 extends over 14 amino acids.

The chain links TRBV29-1 to TRBJ1-1, with a tentative D call TRBD1 (6 bases). CDR3 length: 13 residues. Germline lookup yields CDR1 SQVTM and CDR2 ANQGSEA. With 1 base removed from V and 4 bases from J, the gap between germline ends came to 10 bases. The CDR3 DNA sequence: TGCAGCGTTGAAGCCCGGGACACCACTGAAGCTTTCTTT. This codes for CSVEARDTTEAFF.

The rearrangement joins TRBV5-1 to TRBJ2-3; D remains unclear. The germline V and J ends were trimmed by 4 bases and 8 bases, with 17 bases remaining between them. The germline gives CDR1 SGHRS, CDR2 YFSETQ. This CDR3 comprises 14 residues. CDR3 loop: CASSRIPSSSTQYF. CDR3 sequence (DNA): TGCGCCAGCAGCCGAATCCCCTCCAGCAGTACGCAGTATTTT.

This clone appeared once. The rearrangement links TRBV7-9 to TRBJ2-3; 7 bases map to TRBD1. V was pared by 6 bases and J by 1 base, with 7 bases of the junction left unmatched. The CDR3 has 15 amino acids. Germline V gene lookup returns CDR1 SEHNR and CDR2 FQNEAQ (reference sequence). CDR3 residues: CASSSTGKGTDTQYF. DNA of the CDR3: TGTGCCAGCAGTTCGACAGGGAAGGGCACAGATACGCAGTATTTT.

The gene calls are TRBV10-1 and TRBJ1-2, with D possibly being TRBD1 (5 bases). This CDR3 is built from 17 residues. V gave up 8 bases and J gave up 5 bases, with 27 bases separating them. Germline CDR1 WNHNN, CDR2 SYGVQD (reference sequence). CDR3 DNA sequence: TGCGCCAGCCGTCCGAATGGGACCGCAATGCCGGGGTATGGCTACACCTTC. It is translated as CASRPNGTAMPGYGYTF.

The genes are TRBV10-3 and TRBJ2-7, with 10 positions matching TRBD1. The CDR3 sequence is 14 residues long. From germline, CDR1 is ENHRY and CDR2 SYGVKD. Losses at the gene ends were 7 bases for V and 2 bases for J; bases not matched to a gene: 5. The CDR3 loop is CAIMDGTGAYEQYF. The DNA of the CDR3 is TGTGCCATCATGGATGGGACAGGGGCCTACGAGCAGTACTTC.

V gene TRBV11-1 combines with J gene TRBJ2-7, with D perhaps given as TRBD1 or TRBD2 (5 bases each). Between the trimmed V and J ends, which lost 1 base and 0 bases, there was a span of 10 bases. The CDR3 contains 15 residues. Germline V gene lookup returns CDR1 SGHAT and CDR2 FQDESV (reference sequence). DNA for the CDR3: TGTGCCAGCAGCTTAGTCCGGGACGCCTCCTACGAGCAGTACTTC. Its translation: CASSLVRDASYEQYF.

The chain joins TRBV5-4 to TRBJ2-3; 10 bases align to TRBD1. Germline CDR1 SGHNT, CDR2 YYREEE (reference sequence). V was clipped by 5 bases and J by 1 base; unmatched bases: 4. The CDR3 is 15 residues long. CDR3 DNA: TGTGCCAGCAGGCCAGGGACAGGGGGCACAGATACGCAGTATTTT. Translated: CASRPGTGGTDTQYF.

The V call is TRBV19, the J call TRBJ2-1, with TRBD2 identical over 7 bases. Looked up from germline, CDR1 is LNHDA and CDR2 is SQIVND (reference sequence). CDR3 length: 16 amino acids. Trimming removed 6 bases from V and 2 bases from J; junction bases left unmatched: 10. As DNA, the CDR3 is TGTGCCAGTAGAAGCGACCCTCGGGGGGCCTACAATGAGCAGTTCTTC. Encoded protein: CASRSDPRGAYNEQFF. Full variable domain (rest looked up from reference TRBV19 and TRBJ2-1): DGGITQSPKYLFRKEGQNVTLSCEQNLNHDAMYWYRQDPGQGLRLIYYSQIVNDFQKGDIAEGYSVSREKKESFPLTVTSAQKNPTAFYLCASRSDPRGAYNEQFFGPGTRLTVL.

This chain joins TRBV24-1 and TRBJ1-5; the D is unclear. Trimming removed 2 bases from V and 0 bases from J, with 7 bases in between. The germline CDR1 and CDR2 sequences are KGHDR and SFDVKD. The CDR3 sequence is 15 residues long. CDR3 bases: TGTGCCACCAGTGATTCCACAGCTAGCAATCAGCCCCAGCATTTT. Its translation: CATSDSTASNQPQHF.

V gene TRBV5-6 combines with J gene TRBJ1-1; D gene uncertain. The V end was cut by 4 bases, the J end by 0 bases, with 7 bases between. Germline loops: CDR1 SGHDT, CDR2 YYEEEE. There are 13 residues in the CDR3. The chain's CDR3 is CASSQTVNTEAFF. The CDR3 DNA reads TGTGCCAGCAGCCAAACAGTGAACACTGAAGCTTTCTTT.

This clone was seen just once. V is TRBV15 and J is TRBJ1-4; TRBD1 might be the D (5 bases). The V end was cut by 5 bases, the J end by 4 bases, with 11 bases between. The CDR3 contains 14 residues. The V gene's germline CDR1 is LNHNV and CDR2 YYDKDF (reference sequence). The CDR3 loop reads CATSPNGGNEKLFF. The DNA of the CDR3 is TGTGCCACCAGCCCAAACGGGGGTAATGAAAAACTGTTTTTT.

V usage is TRBV30 and J usage is TRBJ1-6, with 8 bases aligning to TRBD1. Germline V lookup: CDR1 GTSNPN, CDR2 SVGIG (reference sequence). This CDR3 spans 13 amino acids. V trimming: 4 bases; J trimming: 5 bases; junction bases outside the gene matches: 1. CDR3 region: CAWNRGNNSPLHF. CDR3 nucleotides: TGTGCCTGGAACAGGGGGAATAATTCACCCCTCCACTTT.

This clone was recorded only once. V is TRBV7-3 and J is TRBJ2-2; D unclear. V dropped 1 base and J dropped 6 bases, with 15 bases sitting between them. Germline V gives CDR1 SGHTA, CDR2 FQGTGA. The CDR3 length is 16 residues. CDR3 sequence: CASSLMHEVGSGELFF. The CDR3 coding sequence is TGTGCCAGCAGCTTAATGCACGAGGTTGGGTCCGGGGAGCTGTTTTTT.